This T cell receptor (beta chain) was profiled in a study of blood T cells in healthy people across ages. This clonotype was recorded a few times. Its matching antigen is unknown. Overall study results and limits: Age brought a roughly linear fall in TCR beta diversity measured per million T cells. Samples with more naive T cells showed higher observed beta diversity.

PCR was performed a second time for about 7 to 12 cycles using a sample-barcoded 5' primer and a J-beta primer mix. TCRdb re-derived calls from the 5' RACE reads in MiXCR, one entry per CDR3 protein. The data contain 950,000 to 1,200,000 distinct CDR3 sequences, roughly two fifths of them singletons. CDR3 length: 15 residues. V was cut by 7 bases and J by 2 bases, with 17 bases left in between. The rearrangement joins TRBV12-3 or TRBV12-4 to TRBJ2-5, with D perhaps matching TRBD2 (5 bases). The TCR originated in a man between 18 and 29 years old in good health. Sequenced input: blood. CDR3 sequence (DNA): TGTGCCAGCACCACCGGACTTGGGCTTCAAGAGACCCAGTACTTC. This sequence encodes CASTTGLGLQETQYF.